This T cell receptor (beta chain) was recovered during a study of response to subunit inactivated influenza vaccine. In its sample, this clonotype was seen many times. Trimming at V came to 0 bases and at J to 6 bases, leaving 7 bases not matched to a gene. Per the germline V gene, CDR1 is SGHRS and CDR2 is YFSETQ. This CDR3 region has 16 residues. Each CDR3 protein is one row after TCRdb ran MiXCR on the RT-PCR reads. The sample yields roughly 700,000 distinct CDR3 sequences, roughly 13% seen once. The genes are TRBV5-1 and TRBJ2-1, with 9 positions matching TRBD2. The source is a man between 50 and 59 years old who received an inactivated influenza vaccine. The sample was PBMCs from blood, taken roughly 15 days before vaccination. This CDR3 is CASSLGAGGPLNEQFF. CDR3 DNA: TGCGCCAGCAGCTTGGGTGCGGGAGGGCCCCTCAATGAGCAGTTCTTC.